This T cell receptor (beta chain) stems from a study of blood T cell repertoires in COVID-19. Study in general: COVID-19 samples, acute and convalescent, were from the United States, Italy and Spain.

Per germline, CDR1 SGHRS and CDR2 YFSETQ. This CDR3 contains 15 residues. V lost 0 bases and J lost 2, with 11 bases in between. This clone was counted between two and nine times. Assay used: immunoSEQ multiplex PCR; TCRdb lists only in-frame clones, some missing. Here the sample spans around 300,000 clones, around 87% being singletons. Material for sequencing was peripheral blood. This TCR was sampled from a man aged 50-60 years with active or convalescent COVID-19. The genes are TRBV5-1 and TRBJ1-2, with unresolved D. The CDR3 spells CASSLEEGGNYGYTF. The CDR3 DNA reads as TGCGCCAGCAGCTTGGAAGAGGGAGGAAACTATGGCTACACCTTC. Together with reference TRBV5-1 and TRBJ1-2, the CDR3 gives the full variable domain: KAGVTQTPRYLIKTRGQQVTLSCSPISGHRSVSWYQQTPGQGLQFLFEYFSETQRNKGNFPGRFSGRQFSNSRSEMNVSTLELGDSALYLCASSLEEGGNYGYTFGSGTRLTVV.